The subject of this entry is one T cell receptor (beta chain). Antigen: not known. Other DNA sequences from this sample encode an identical CDR3 as well. A sort by CD45RO/CCR7/CD25/CD127/CD95/CD27 yielded CD4+ naive, central memory, regulatory and stem cell-like memory cells. The data were taken from a study of beta chain features in type 1 diabetes. The study reverse transcribed the entire isolated RNA, so it sequenced expressed TCRB transcripts. Assay: immunoSEQ multiplex PCR; the TCRdb copy retains only in-frame clones and omits some. The sample carries 200,000 to 250,000 clones, less than 35% recorded once. Unmatched junction bases numbered 8, after V lost 4 bases and J lost 1 base. Germline CDR1 and CDR2: PRHDT and FYEKMQ (reference sequence). CDR3 size: 16 residues. The study's findings and limits: Possibly, sequencing cDNA over-represented cells that had high TCR expression levels.

Sequencing input: central memory CD4+ T cells from blood. The clonotype originates from a young man in good health. The chain has TRBV13 and TRBJ1-1; the match to TRBD1 covers 8 bases. CDR3 coding DNA: TGTGCCAGCAGCTCCCGACAGGGGAGAGGGAACACTGAAGCTTTCTTT. This sequence encodes CASSSRQGRGNTEAFF.